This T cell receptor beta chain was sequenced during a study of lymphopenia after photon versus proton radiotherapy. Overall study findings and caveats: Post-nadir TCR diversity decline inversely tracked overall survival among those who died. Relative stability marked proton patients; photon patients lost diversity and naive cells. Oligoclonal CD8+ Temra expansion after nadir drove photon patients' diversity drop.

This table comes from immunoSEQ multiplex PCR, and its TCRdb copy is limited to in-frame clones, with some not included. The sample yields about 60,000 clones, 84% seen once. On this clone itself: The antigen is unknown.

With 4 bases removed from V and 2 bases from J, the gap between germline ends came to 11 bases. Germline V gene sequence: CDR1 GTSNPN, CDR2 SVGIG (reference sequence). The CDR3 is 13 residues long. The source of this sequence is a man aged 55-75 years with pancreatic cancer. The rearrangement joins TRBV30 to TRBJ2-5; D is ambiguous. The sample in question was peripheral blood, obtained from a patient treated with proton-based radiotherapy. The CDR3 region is CAWNLRAQETQYF. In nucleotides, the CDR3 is TGTGCCTGGAACTTGCGCGCACAAGAGACCCAGTACTTC.